This is a list of T cell receptor beta chains from one sample in a study of blood T cells in healthy people across ages. TCRdb passed the 5' RACE reads through MiXCR, listing each CDR3 protein once. The repertoire has some 1.6 million distinct CDR3 sequences, roughly 32% of them found once; the top ten carry roughly 10%. Sample: blood. The receptor set was obtained from a woman aged 30 to 39 in good health. Both conserved end residues are part of each CDR3.

TRBJ2-7,TRBV6-2/TRBV6-3,CASSYPVPSRGTSYEQYF
TRBJ2-7,TRBV28,CASRPQGTHKGQYF
TRBJ1-5,TRBV6-5,CASSYGGGGGNQPQHF
TRBJ2-3,TRBV20-1,CSAPHGVALDTQYF
TRBJ1-2,TRBV12-3/TRBV12-4,CASSPSTGGADYGYTF
TRBJ1-2,TRBV5-6,CASSLGSRVSYGYTF
TRBJ1-1,TRBV27,CASSLRQGKTEAFF
TRBJ2-7,TRBV9,CASSVGGGTEQYF
TRBJ2-5,TRBV20-1,CSALVGETQYF
TRBJ2-5,TRBV6-2/TRBV6-3,CASSYNLAGVRETQYF
TRBJ2-7,TRBV3-1,CASSPRRLLYEQYF
TRBJ2-2,TRBV4-1,CASSQGSLAGELFF
TRBJ2-5,TRBV7-9,CASSLLSGQYTTQYF
.,TRBV6-2/TRBV6-3,CASTSLAGGKINEQYF
TRBJ2-7,TRBV27,CASRFQLAYEQYF
TRBJ1-2,TRBV27,CASSLVGRASSYGYTF
TRBJ1-5,TRBV12-3/TRBV12-4,CASSPPGRTSNQPQHF
TRBJ1-5,TRBV7-2,CASSPHGQQPQHF
TRBJ2-1,TRBV20-1,CSARDLRGPSYNEQFF
TRBJ1-5,TRBV27,CASRSPYPNQPQHF
TRBJ1-4,TRBV29-1,CSVEGLGGEKLFF
TRBJ2-5,TRBV24-1,CATMGQGRTQYF
TRBJ2-6,TRBV27,CAGSFPPPGSGANVLTF
TRBJ2-7,TRBV3-1,CASSQGIQGYSSYEQYF
TRBJ2-3,TRBV5-1,CASSFGTSGDTDTQYF
TRBJ1-5,TRBV6-2/TRBV6-3,CASSEDRGAINQPQHF
TRBJ2-3,TRBV20-1,CSATTQEVAGESLDTQYF
TRBJ2-1,TRBV12-3/TRBV12-4,CASSLTSSGEGLNEQFF
TRBJ2-3,TRBV11-2,CASSLDSYTQYF